This T cell receptor beta chain was sequenced during a study of CD8+CD57+ T cells in acquired aplastic anemia. For the study at large: Sorted CD4+ and CD8+ cells gave a mean 3.2 ug DNA, range about 0.2 to 27.4 ug.

The CDR3 totals 14 residues. V was cut by 2 bases and J by 4 bases, with 14 bases left in between. Germline CDR1 GTSNPN, CDR2 SVGIG (reference sequence). Profiling of TCR beta VDJ combinations and CDR3 sequences used genomic DNA as template. TCRdb re-called the reads through MiXCR, storing one row per CDR3 protein. Here the sample spans about 220,000 distinct CDR3 sequences, 30% to 40% being singletons. This clonotype was counted a few times. The specimen sequenced was sorted CD4+, CD8+, or CD8+CD57+ T cells (not recorded which) from PBMCs. This chain connects TRBV30 to TRBJ1-2, with D possibly TRBD1 on 5 matching bases. This receptor was obtained from a human donor in good health, serving as a control. This CDR3 is CAWSYPGTGYGYTF. The CDR3 region has the DNA TGTGCCTGGAGTTACCCCGGGACGGGCTATGGCTACACCTTC.